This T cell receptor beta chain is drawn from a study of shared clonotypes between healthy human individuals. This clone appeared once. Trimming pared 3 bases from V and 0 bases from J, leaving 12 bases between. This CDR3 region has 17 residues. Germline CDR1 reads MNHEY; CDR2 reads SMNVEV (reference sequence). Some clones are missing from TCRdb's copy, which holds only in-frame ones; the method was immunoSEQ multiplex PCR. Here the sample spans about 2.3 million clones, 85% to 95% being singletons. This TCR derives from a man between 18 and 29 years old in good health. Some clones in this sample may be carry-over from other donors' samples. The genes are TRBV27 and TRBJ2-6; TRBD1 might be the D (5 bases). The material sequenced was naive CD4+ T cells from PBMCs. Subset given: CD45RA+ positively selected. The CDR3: CASSFTMDISGANVLTF. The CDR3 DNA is TGTGCCAGCAGTTTTACTATGGACATCTCTGGGGCCAACGTCCTGACTTTC.